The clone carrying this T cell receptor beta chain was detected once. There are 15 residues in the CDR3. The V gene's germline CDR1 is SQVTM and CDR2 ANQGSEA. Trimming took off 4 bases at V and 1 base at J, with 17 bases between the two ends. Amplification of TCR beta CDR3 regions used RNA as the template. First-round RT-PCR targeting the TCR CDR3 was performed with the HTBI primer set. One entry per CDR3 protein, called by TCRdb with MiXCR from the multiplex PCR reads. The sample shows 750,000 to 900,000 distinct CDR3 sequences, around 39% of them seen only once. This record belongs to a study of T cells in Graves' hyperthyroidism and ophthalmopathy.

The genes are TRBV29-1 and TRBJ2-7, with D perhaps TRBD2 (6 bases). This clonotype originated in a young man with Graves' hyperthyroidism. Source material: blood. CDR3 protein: CSVARGAGPSYEQYF. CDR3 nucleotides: TGCAGCGTTGCCCGCGGGGCGGGGCCGTCCTACGAGCAGTACTTC.